The sequence of this T cell receptor (beta chain) was determined in a study of Ad26.COV2.S vaccination and SARS-CoV-2 variants. Assay used: immunoSEQ multiplex PCR; TCRdb lists only in-frame clones, some missing. The sample includes 350,000 to 500,000 clones, roughly 88% seen only once; the top ten take 3.6%. Treatment noted: 15 to 20 received Ad26.COV2.S at low or high dose, single or two shots; 5 received placebo; per-sample allocation not given. Repertoires come from day 63 after the first vaccine or placebo injection. V was trimmed by 2 bases and J by 2 bases, leaving 7 bases between them. The V gene's germline CDR1 is LNHDA and CDR2 SQIVND (reference sequence). The CDR3 is 13 residues long.

The rearrangement joins TRBV19 to TRBJ2-7; no reliable D call. The clonotype originates from a person aged 18-65 years who received the Ad26.COV2.S COVID-19 vaccine or a placebo. Here the sequenced sample was peripheral blood, taken in a trial of Ad26.COV2.S vaccine versus placebo. CDR3 DNA: TGTGCCAGTAGTATAAGTCATCCCTACGAGCAGTACTTC. The encoded protein is CASSISHPYEQYF.